The clone carrying this T cell receptor beta chain showed up just a few times. Study processing details: Reference gene primer amplification in the assay estimated nucleated cell counts. Data came from immunoSEQ multiplex PCR; TCRdb stores just in-frame clones and leaves some out. The V and J calls and clone size are taken from that table; D and trimming were inferred from the DNA. This sample has about 160,000 clones, with roughly four fifths found just once. V lost 8 bases and J lost 7, with 15 bases in between. CDR1 is ENHRY, CDR2 SYGVKD, per germline. The CDR3 spans 13 residues. These data belong to a study of blood T cell repertoires in COVID-19. At the level of the study: The United States, Italy and Spain were the sources of the acute and convalescent COVID-19 samples. The cDNA or gDNA used as material had been derived from T cells, B-cell-depleted T cells, or PBMCs.

V and J are TRBV10-3 and TRBJ2-1, with D possibly TRBD2 on 6 matching bases. The TCR was taken from a man aged 55 to 70 with active or convalescent COVID-19. The source material was peripheral blood. Written as DNA, the CDR3 is TGTGCCATCCGGGACTTGACGGTTAATGAGCAGTTCTTC. Protein product: CAIRDLTVNEQFF.